This is a list of T cell receptor beta chains from one sample in a study of T cell repertoires in aging, cancer and after chemotherapy. TCRdb re-called the multiplex PCR reads with MiXCR, one entry per CDR3 protein. This sample has about 1,300 distinct CDR3 sequences; about 20% occur once, and the top ten carry more than 60%. The sample taken for sequencing was blood. These receptors all stem from a human donor with a solid tumor. Both conserved end residues are part of each CDR3. The D gene is left open where the match is weak. Clone size appears in some rows only: once, few, many, or a class for an expanded clone.

.,TRBJ2-3,TRBV7-9,.,CASSSGLTQYF,TGTGCCAGCAGCTCGGGACTGACGCAGTATTTT
TRBD1,TRBJ1-6,TRBV6-5,medium-sized,CASSSTGGGESPLHF,TGTGCCAGCAGTTCAACAGGGGGCGGGGAGTCACCCCTCCACTTT
TRBD2,TRBJ2-7,TRBV4-2,few,CASSQRLAGGGDEQYF,TGTGCCAGCAGCCAACGATTAGCGGGGGGAGGCGACGAGCAGTACTTC
.,TRBJ1-2,TRBV12-3/TRBV12-4,medium-sized,CASSLAGQSYGYTF,TGTGCCAGCAGTTTAGCGGGACAAAGCTATGGCTACACCTTC
TRBD2,TRBJ2-1,TRBV28,medium-sized,CASSLWTSMIF,TGTGCCAGCAGTTTATGGACTAGCATGATCTTC
TRBD1,TRBJ1-3,TRBV12-3/TRBV12-4,medium-sized,CASSPGQGGNTIYF,TGTGCCAGCAGTCCCGGACAGGGAGGGAACACCATATATTTT
TRBD2,TRBJ2-7,TRBV5-1,.,CASSLEPAGASSYEQYF,TGCGCCAGCAGCTTGGAGCCAGCGGGGGCCAGCTCCTACGAGCAGTACTTC
.,TRBJ1-1,TRBV28,.,CASSTEQTNTEAFF,TGTGCCAGCAGCACCGAGCAGACGAACACTGAAGCTTTCTTT
.,TRBJ1-1,TRBV19,medium-sized,CASSIGTEAFF,TGTGCCAGTAGTATTGGCACTGAAGCTTTCTTT
.,TRBJ2-7,TRBV2,few,CASTRSYEQYF,TGTGCCAGCACCCGGAGTTACGAGCAGTACTTC
.,TRBJ1-4,TRBV30,few,CAWSAPLGGRINEKLFF,TGTGCCTGGAGTGCTCCACTAGGAGGCCGGATTAATGAAAAACTGTTTTTT
TRBD2,TRBJ2-7,TRBV7-9,medium-sized,CASSTTRGRYEQYF,TGTGCCAGCAGCACAACCCGCGGGAGGTACGAGCAGTACTTC
.,TRBJ2-1,TRBV4-3,.,CASSQENPGGVDEQFF,TGCGCCAGCAGCCAAGAAAATCCCGGGGGCGTAGATGAGCAGTTCTTC
.,TRBJ2-7,TRBV5-4,.,CASSRYEDLSYEQYF,TGTGCCAGCAGCCGATATGAAGACCTATCCTACGAGCAGTACTTC
.,TRBJ2-7,TRBV15,few,CATSRDSTGSYEQYF,TGTGCCACCAGCAGAGATTCGACAGGCTCCTACGAGCAGTACTTC
TRBD2,TRBJ2-3,TRBV27,.,CASSLFGSGSTDTQYF,TGTGCCAGCAGTTTATTTGGTAGCGGGAGCACAGATACGCAGTATTTT
.,TRBJ2-1,TRBV11-2,few,CASSPELGSQFF,TGTGCCAGCAGCCCAGAGTTGGGTTCGCAGTTCTTC
TRBD1,TRBJ2-1,TRBV29-1,medium-sized,CSAPKTGVSYNEQFF,TGCAGCGCACCTAAAACAGGGGTTTCCTACAATGAGCAGTTCTTC
.,TRBJ1-2,TRBV4-3,.,CASSQERDSGYTF,TGCGCCAGCAGCCAGGAAAGGGACTCTGGCTACACCTTC
TRBD1,TRBJ2-7,TRBV27,medium-sized,CASRRTGDAYEQYF,TGTGCCAGCAGAAGGACAGGGGATGCCTACGAGCAGTACTTC
TRBD1,TRBJ1-4,TRBV28,.,CASSLFGRGQEKLFF,TGTGCCAGCAGTTTATTCGGTAGGGGGCAGGAAAAACTGTTTTTT
.,TRBJ1-1,TRBV28,few,CASSSGQTNTEAFF,TGTGCCAGCAGCTCGGGCCAGACGAACACTGAAGCTTTCTTT
TRBD2,TRBJ2-1,TRBV10-2,.,CTSISGGSSYNEQFF,TGCACCAGCATTTCGGGGGGGAGCTCCTACAATGAGCAGTTCTTC
TRBD2,TRBJ2-1,TRBV7-9,medium-sized,CASSLGERGGLVEQFF,TGTGCCAGCAGCTTAGGGGAGCGGGGGGGCCTTGTTGAGCAGTTCTTC
.,TRBJ1-1,TRBV30,.,CAWSVWRVRDTEAFF,TGTGCCTGGAGTGTGTGGAGAGTACGGGACACTGAAGCTTTCTTT
.,TRBJ1-5,TRBV28,.,CASSQGLSNQPQHF,TGTGCCAGCAGCCAGGGACTAAGCAATCAGCCCCAGCATTTT
.,TRBJ2-3,TRBV6-4,few,CASSEFGSESDTQYF,TGTGCCAGCAGTGAGTTCGGGAGTGAGTCAGATACGCAGTATTTT
.,TRBJ2-1,TRBV27,.,CASSLRAVSYNEQFF,TGTGCCAGCAGTTTACGGGCGGTCTCCTACAATGAGCAGTTCTTC
TRBD1,TRBJ1-1,TRBV28,few,CASSRPTGQMNTEAFF,TGTGCCAGCAGCCGACCTACGGGACAGATGAACACTGAAGCTTTCTTT
TRBD2,TRBJ2-7,TRBV20-1,hyperexpanded,CSAGEGRGTYEQYF,TGCAGTGCTGGGGAGGGGCGGGGGACCTACGAGCAGTACTTC
.,TRBJ2-7,TRBV27,few,CASSSSPSSYEQYF,TGTGCCAGCAGTTCCTCACCGAGTTCCTACGAGCAGTACTTC
TRBD2,TRBJ2-5,TRBV28,.,CASRSSGGGETQYF,TGTGCCAGCAGAAGTAGCGGGGGGGGCGAGACCCAGTACTTC
.,TRBJ2-3,TRBV7-9,few,CASSHRYHTQYF,TGTGCCAGCAGCCACCGATATCATACGCAGTATTTT
.,TRBJ1-2,TRBV27,.,CASSSRGGLNYGYTF,TGTGCCAGCAGTTCCCGCGGGGGTCTTAACTATGGCTACACCTTC
.,TRBJ2-6,TRBV28,few,CASSSIDTSNVLTF,TGTGCCAGCAGTTCCATAGACACGTCCAACGTCCTGACTTTC
.,TRBJ1-1,TRBV29-1,medium-sized,CSVVQGGHGTEAFF,TGCAGCGTTGTCCAGGGAGGCCATGGGACTGAAGCTTTCTTT
.,TRBJ1-6,TRBV27,few,CASSLSKGYSPLHF,TGTGCCAGCAGTTTATCGAAGGGGTATTCACCCCTCCACTTT
TRBD1,TRBJ1-2,TRBV29-1,medium-sized,CSVLGTGGGGYTF,TGCAGCGTCCTCGGGACAGGGGGCGGTGGCTACACCTTC
.,TRBJ1-5,TRBV18,few,CASSLEMEDQPQHF,TGTGCCAGCTCACTAGAAATGGAGGATCAGCCCCAGCATTTT
TRBD1,TRBJ1-2,TRBV7-9,medium-sized,CASSPGQRHGYTF,TGTGCCAGCAGCCCGGGACAGCGCCATGGCTACACCTTC
.,TRBJ1-2,TRBV6-5,few,CASSPDSNYGYTF,TGTGCCAGCAGCCCCGACAGTAACTATGGCTACACCTTC
.,TRBJ2-4,TRBV5-1,once,CASSLSGSLAKNIQYF,TGCGCCAGCAGCTTGTCGGGCAGCTTGGCCAAAAACATTCAGTACTTC
.,TRBJ2-1,TRBV5-1,.,CASSLGLGNEQFF,TGCGCCAGCAGCTTGGGACTAGGGAATGAGCAGTTCTTC
.,TRBJ2-7,TRBV7-6,.,CASSLEGYTAYEQYF,TGTGCCAGCAGCTTAGAGGGTTATACCGCCTACGAGCAGTACTTC
.,TRBJ2-7,TRBV20-1,.,CSARGPRDPSYEQYF,TGCAGTGCTCGCGGGCCCCGGGACCCGTCCTACGAGCAGTACTTC
.,TRBJ1-2,TRBV12-1,few,CASSPYRGDYGYTF,TGTGCCAGCAGCCCCTACAGGGGAGACTATGGCTACACCTTC
.,TRBJ2-5,TRBV20-1,.,CSARGGETQYF,TGCAGTGCTAGAGGGGGGGAGACCCAGTACTTC
.,TRBJ1-5,TRBV30,large,CAWSGGPDGSNQPQHF,TGTGCCTGGAGTGGGGGGCCGGACGGTAGCAATCAGCCCCAGCATTTT
TRBD1,TRBJ2-7,TRBV12-3/TRBV12-4,.,CASRLTGTGTYEQYF,TGTGCCAGCAGATTAACCGGGACAGGGACCTACGAGCAGTACTTC
TRBD2,TRBJ2-1,TRBV12-3/TRBV12-4,.,CASSPRASGGANEQFF,TGTGCCAGCAGCCCTAGGGCTAGCGGGGGAGCCAATGAGCAGTTCTTC
.,TRBJ2-1,TRBV9,.,CASSGGLGGSYNEQFF,TGTGCCAGCAGCGGTGGCCTTGGGGGCTCCTACAATGAGCAGTTCTTC
TRBD2,TRBJ2-1,TRBV5-1,.,CASSLYPRTSGVNEQFF,TGCGCCAGCAGCCTATACCCTCGGACTAGCGGGGTCAATGAGCAGTTCTTC
TRBD2,TRBJ2-7,TRBV29-1,medium-sized,CSVEEGSGGAPDEQYF,TGCAGCGTTGAAGAGGGTAGCGGGGGGGCGCCCGACGAGCAGTACTTC
.,TRBJ1-4,TRBV7-9,.,CASSLPYDGAEKLFF,TGTGCCAGCAGCTTACCCTATGACGGGGCTGAAAAACTGTTTTTT
.,TRBJ1-2,TRBV19,medium-sized,CASRYRVLEQEPYGYTF,TGTGCCAGTAGATACCGTGTGCTCGAGCAGGAGCCCTATGGCTACACCTTC